This TCR beta chain was captured by sequencing in a study of cytomegalovirus exposure and HLA in healthy donors. Broader study findings: Roughly even sequencing depth across donors was the assumption behind the presence/absence analyses. There were a few CMV-associated chains whose specificity for CMV antigens was confirmed in vitro.

The PCR used 60 Vbeta and 13 Jbeta primers. Libraries were prepared by immunoSEQ multiplex PCR; TCRdb keeps only in-frame clonotypes and omits some of them. The table includes around 150,000 clones, almost 80% detected once. V shed 4 bases and J shed 2 bases, with 13 bases lying between them. Germline CDR1 and CDR2: MRHNA and SNTAGT. The CDR3 loop spans 15 amino acids. As concerns this clone: Its cognate antigen is unknown.

This receptor was taken from a man in his forties or fifties in good health and CMV-seropositive. What was sequenced was PBMCs. This chain connects TRBV6-4 to TRBJ2-3, with unresolved D. This CDR3 is CASSAQVGDTDTQYF. In DNA, the CDR3 is TGTGCCAGCAGTGCCCAGGTGGGCGACACAGATACGCAGTATTTT.